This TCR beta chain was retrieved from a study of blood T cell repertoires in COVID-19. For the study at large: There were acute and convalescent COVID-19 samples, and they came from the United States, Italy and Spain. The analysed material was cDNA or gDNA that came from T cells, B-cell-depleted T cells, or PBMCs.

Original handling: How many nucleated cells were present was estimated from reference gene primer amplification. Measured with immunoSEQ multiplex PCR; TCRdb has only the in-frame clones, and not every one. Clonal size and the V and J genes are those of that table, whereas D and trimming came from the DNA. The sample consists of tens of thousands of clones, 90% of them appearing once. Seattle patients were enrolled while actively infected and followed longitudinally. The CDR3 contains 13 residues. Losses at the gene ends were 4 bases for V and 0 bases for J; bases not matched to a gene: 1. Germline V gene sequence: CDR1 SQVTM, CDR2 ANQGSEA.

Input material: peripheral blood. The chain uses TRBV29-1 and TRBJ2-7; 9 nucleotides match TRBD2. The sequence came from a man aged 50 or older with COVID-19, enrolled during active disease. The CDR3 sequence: CSVGTSASYEQYF. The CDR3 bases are TGCAGCGTTGGGACTAGCGCCTCCTACGAGCAGTACTTC.